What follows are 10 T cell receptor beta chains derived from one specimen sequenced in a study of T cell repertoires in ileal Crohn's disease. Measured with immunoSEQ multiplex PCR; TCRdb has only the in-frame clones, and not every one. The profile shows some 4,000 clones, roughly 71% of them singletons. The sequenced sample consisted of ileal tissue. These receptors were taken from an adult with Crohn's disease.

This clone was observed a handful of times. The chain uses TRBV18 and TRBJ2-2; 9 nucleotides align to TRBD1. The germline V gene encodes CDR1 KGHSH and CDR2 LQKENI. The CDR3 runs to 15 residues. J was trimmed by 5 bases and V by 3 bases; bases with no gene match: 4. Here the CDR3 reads CASSPQTGGTGELFF. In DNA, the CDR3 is TGTGCCAGCTCACCCCAGACAGGGGGAACCGGGGAGCTGTTTTTT. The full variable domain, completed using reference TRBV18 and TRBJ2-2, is NAGVMQNPRHLVRRRGQEARLRCSPMKGHSHVYWYRQLPEEGLKFMVYLQKENIIDESGMPKERFSAEFPKEGPSILRIQQVVRGDSAAYFCASSPQTGGTGELFFGEGSRLTVL.

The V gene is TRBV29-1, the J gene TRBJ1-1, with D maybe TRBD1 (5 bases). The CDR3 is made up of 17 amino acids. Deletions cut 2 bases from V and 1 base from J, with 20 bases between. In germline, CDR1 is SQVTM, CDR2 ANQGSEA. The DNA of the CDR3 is TGCAGCGTTGAAAGTCTTGGGGCTACCCCGGAGAACACTGAAGCTTTCTTT. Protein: CSVESLGATPENTEAFF.

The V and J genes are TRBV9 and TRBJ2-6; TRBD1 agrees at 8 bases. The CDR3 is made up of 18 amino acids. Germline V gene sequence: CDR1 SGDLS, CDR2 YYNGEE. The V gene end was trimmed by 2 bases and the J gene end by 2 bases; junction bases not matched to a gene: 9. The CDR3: CASSVTGTGLAGANVLTF. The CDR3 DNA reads TGTGCCAGCAGCGTTACCGGGACAGGCCTCGCTGGGGCCAACGTCCTGACTTTC.

The CDR3 DNA reads TGTGCCAGCACCTCCGGGTTCTATAATTCACCCCTCCACTTT. It codes for CASTSGFYNSPLHF. This chain uses TRBV28 with TRBJ1-6; D is undetermined. Germline-derived CDR1 and CDR2 are MDHEN and SYDVKM. V lost 7 bases and J lost 3, with 10 bases in between. The CDR3 is 14 amino acids. The full variable domain, completed using reference TRBV28 and TRBJ1-6, is DVKVTQSSRYLVKRTGEKVFLECVQDMDHENMFWYRQDPGLGLRLIYFSYDVKMKEKGDIPEGYSVSREKKERFSLILESASTNQTSMYLCASTSGFYNSPLHFGNGTRLTVT.

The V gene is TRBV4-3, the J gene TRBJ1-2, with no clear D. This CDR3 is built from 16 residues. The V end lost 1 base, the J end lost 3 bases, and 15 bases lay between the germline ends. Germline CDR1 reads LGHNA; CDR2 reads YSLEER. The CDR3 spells CASSQGQHSTYYGYTF. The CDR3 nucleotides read TGCGCCAGCAGCCAAGGACAACACTCTACCTACTATGGCTACACCTTC.

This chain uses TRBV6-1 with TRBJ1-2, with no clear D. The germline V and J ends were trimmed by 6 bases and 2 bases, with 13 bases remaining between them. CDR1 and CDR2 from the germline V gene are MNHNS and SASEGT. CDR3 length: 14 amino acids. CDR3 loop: CASRTRGVNYGYTF. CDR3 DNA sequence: TGTGCCAGCAGAACGCGGGGAGTCAACTATGGCTACACCTTC.

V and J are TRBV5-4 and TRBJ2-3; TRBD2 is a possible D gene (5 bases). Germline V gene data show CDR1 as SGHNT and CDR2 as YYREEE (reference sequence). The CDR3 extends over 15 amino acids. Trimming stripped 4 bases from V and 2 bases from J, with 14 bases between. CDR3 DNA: TGTGCCAGCAGCCCGACCGGGATATACACAGATACGCAGTATTTT. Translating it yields CASSPTGIYTDTQYF.

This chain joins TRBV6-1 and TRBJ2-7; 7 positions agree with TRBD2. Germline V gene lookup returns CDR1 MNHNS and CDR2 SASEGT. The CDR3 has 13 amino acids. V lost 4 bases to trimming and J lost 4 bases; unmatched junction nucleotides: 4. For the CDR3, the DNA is TGTGCCAGCAGTGCCGGGGAGGGTTACGAGCAGTACTTC. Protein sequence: CASSAGEGYEQYF.

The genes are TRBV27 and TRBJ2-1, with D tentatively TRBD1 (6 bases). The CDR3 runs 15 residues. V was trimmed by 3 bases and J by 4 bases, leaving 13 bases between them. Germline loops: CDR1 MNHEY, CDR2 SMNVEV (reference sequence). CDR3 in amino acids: CASSFLGALYNEQFF. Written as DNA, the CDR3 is TGTGCCAGCAGTTTCTTGGGGGCTCTTTACAATGAGCAGTTCTTC.

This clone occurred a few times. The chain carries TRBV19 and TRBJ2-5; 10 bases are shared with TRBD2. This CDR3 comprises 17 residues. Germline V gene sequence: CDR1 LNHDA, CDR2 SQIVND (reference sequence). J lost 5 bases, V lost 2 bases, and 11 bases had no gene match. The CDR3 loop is CASSIPLVAGGEETQYF. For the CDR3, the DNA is TGTGCCAGTAGTATACCCCTCGTAGCGGGGGGCGAGGAGACCCAGTACTTC.